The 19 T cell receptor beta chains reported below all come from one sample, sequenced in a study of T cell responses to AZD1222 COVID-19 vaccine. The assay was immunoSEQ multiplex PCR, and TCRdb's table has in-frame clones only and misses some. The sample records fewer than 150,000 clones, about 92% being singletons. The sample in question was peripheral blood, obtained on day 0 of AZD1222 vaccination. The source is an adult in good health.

CDR3 sequence (DNA): TGTGCCAGCAGTCAACTTGGACTAGCGGGAGTATACGAGCAGTACTTC. Translated, it gives CASSQLGLAGVYEQYF. This sequence joins TRBV2 and TRBJ2-7; 13 nucleotides agree with TRBD2. J was trimmed by 4 bases and V by 5 bases; bases with no gene match: 8. There are 16 residues in the CDR3. The germline V gene has CDR1 SNHLY and CDR2 FYNNEI.

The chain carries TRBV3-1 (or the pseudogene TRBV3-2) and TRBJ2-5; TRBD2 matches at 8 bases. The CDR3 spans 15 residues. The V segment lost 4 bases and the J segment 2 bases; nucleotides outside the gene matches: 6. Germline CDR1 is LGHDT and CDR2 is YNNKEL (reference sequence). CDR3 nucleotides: TGTGCCAGCAGCCTCTCGGCTAGCGGGCAAGAGACCCAGTACTTC. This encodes CASSLSASGQETQYF.

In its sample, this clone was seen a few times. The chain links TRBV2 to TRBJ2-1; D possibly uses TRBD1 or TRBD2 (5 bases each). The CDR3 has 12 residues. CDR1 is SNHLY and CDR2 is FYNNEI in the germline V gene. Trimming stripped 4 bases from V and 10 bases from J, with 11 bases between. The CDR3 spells CASSAGTPEQFF. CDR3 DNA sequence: TGTGCCAGCAGTGCCGGGACGCCCGAGCAGTTCTTC.

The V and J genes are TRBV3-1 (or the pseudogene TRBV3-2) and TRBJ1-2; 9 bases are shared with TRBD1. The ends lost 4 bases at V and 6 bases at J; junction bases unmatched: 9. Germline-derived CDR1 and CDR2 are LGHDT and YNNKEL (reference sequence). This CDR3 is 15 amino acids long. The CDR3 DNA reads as TGTGCCAGCAGCCGAGAAGCTAGACAGGGGGATGGCTACACCTTC. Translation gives CASSREARQGDGYTF.

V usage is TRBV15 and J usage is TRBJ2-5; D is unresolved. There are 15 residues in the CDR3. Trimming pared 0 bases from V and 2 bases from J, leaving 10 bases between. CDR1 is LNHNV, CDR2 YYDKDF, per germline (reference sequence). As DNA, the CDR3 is TGTGCCACCAGCAGAGATGCAATGAAGCAAGAGACCCAGTACTTC. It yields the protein CATSRDAMKQETQYF.

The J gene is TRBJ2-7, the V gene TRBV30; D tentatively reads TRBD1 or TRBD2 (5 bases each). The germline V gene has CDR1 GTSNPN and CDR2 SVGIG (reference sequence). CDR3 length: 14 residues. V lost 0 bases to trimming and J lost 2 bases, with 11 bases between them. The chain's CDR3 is CAWSVSGLAYEQYF. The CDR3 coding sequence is TGTGCCTGGAGTGTGTCGGGGCTCGCCTACGAGCAGTACTTC.

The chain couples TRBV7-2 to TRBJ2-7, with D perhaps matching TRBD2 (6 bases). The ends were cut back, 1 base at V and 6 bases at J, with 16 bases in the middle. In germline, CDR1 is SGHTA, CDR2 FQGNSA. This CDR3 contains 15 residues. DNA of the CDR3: TGTGCCAGCAGCTTAGGGGGGACTGCGAATAGCGAGCAGTACTTC. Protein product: CASSLGGTANSEQYF.

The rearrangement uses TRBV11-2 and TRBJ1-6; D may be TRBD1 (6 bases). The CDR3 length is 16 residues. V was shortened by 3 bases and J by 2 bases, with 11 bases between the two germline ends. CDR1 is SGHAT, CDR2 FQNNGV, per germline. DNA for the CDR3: TGTGCCAGCAGCTTCAACAGGGTCGCCTATAATTCACCCCTCCACTTT. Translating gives CASSFNRVAYNSPLHF.

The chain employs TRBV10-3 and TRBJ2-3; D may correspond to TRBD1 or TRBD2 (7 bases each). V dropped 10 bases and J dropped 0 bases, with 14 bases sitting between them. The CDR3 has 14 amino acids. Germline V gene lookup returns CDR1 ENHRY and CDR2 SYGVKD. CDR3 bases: TGTGCCACCAGGGGGGGATTTAGCACAGATACGCAGTATTTT. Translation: CATRGGFSTDTQYF.

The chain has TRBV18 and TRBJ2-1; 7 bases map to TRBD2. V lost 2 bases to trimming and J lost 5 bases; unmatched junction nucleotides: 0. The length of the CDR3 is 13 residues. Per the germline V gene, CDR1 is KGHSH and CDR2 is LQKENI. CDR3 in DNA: TGTGCCAGCTCACCAACTAGCGACAATGAGCAGTTCTTC. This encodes CASSPTSDNEQFF.

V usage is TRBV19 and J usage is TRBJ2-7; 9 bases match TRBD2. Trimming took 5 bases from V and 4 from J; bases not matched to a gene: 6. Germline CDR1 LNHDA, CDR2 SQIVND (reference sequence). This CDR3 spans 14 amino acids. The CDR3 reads CASSEREARYEQYF. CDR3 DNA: TGTGCCAGTAGTGAGCGGGAGGCTCGGTACGAGCAGTACTTC.

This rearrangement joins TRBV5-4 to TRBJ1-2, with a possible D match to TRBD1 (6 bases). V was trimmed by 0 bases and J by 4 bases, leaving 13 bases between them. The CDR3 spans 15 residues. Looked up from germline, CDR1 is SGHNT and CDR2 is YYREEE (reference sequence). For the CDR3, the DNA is TGTGCCAGCAGCTTGGTAAGACAGGATCTCTATGGCTACACCTTC. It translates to CASSLVRQDLYGYTF.

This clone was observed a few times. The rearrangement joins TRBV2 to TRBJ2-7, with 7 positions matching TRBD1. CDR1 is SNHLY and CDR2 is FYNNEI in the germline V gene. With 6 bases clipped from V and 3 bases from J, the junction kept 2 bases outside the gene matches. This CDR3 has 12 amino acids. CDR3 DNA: TGTGCCAGCAGGACAGGGTTCTACGAGCAGTACTTC. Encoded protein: CASRTGFYEQYF. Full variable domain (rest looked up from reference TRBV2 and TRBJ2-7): EPEVTQTPSHQVTQMGQEVILRCVPISNHLYFYWYRQILGQKVEFLVSFYNNEISEKSEIFDDQFSVERPDGSNFTLKIRSTKLEDSAMYFCASRTGFYEQYFGPGTRLTVT.

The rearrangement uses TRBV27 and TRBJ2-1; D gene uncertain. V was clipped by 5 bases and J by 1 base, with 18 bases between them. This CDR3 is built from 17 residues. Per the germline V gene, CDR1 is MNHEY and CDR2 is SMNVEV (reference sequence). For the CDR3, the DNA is TGTGCCAGCAGTCCGCCATGGGGAAAAATATCCTACAATGAGCAGTTCTTC. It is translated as CASSPPWGKISYNEQFF.

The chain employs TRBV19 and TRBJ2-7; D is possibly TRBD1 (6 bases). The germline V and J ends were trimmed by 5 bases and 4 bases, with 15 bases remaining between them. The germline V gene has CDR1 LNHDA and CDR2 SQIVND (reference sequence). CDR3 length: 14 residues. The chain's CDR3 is CASSLPGHLYEQYF. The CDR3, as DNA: TGTGCCAGTAGTTTACCGGGACATCTATACGAGCAGTACTTC. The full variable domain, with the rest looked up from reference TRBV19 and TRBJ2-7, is DGGITQSPKYLFRKEGQNVTLSCEQNLNHDAMYWYRQDPGQGLRLIYYSQIVNDFQKGDIAEGYSVSREKKESFPLTVTSAQKNPTAFYLCASSLPGHLYEQYFGPGTRLTVT.

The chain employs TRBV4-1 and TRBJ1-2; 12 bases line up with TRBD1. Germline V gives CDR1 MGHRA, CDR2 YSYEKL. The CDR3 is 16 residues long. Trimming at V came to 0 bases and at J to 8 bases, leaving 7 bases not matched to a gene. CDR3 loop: CASSQDLGQGAGGYTF. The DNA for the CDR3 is TGCGCCAGCAGCCAAGATCTGGGACAGGGGGCCGGAGGCTACACCTTC.

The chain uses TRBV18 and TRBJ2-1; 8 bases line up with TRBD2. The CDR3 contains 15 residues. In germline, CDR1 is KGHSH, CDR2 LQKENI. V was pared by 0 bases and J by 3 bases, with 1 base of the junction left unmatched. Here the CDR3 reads CASSPPAGDYNEQFF. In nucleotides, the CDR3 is TGTGCCAGCTCACCACCAGCGGGGGACTACAATGAGCAGTTCTTC.

CDR3 sequence reads: CASSSGRSWYF. The CDR3 DNA follows: TGCGCCAGCAGCTCCGGAAGGTCTTGGTATTTT. V usage is TRBV5-1 and J usage is TRBJ2-3; D gene unclear. V dropped 3 bases and J dropped 14 bases, with 13 bases sitting between them. This CDR3 contains 11 residues. Germline CDR1 SGHRS, CDR2 YFSETQ. Based on the CDR3 plus reference TRBV5-1 and TRBJ2-3, the full variable domain is KAGVTQTPRYLIKTRGQQVTLSCSPISGHRSVSWYQQTPGQGLQFLFEYFSETQRNKGNFPGRFSGRQFSNSRSEMNVSTLELGDSALYLCASSSGRSWYFGPGTRLTVL.

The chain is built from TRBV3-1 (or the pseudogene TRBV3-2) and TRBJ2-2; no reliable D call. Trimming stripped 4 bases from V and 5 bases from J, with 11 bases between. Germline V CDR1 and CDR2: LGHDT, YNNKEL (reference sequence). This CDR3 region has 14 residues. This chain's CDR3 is CASSRHSGTGELFF. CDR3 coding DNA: TGTGCCAGCAGCCGACACAGTGGGACCGGGGAGCTGTTTTTT.